This passage covers 4 T cell receptor beta chains from one sample sequenced in a study of post-analysis software for immune sequencing data. Study results and caveats: Compared with controls, patients had more of about 5 TRBV segments, including TRBV5-6, TRBV5-1 and TRBV20-1.

Prepared TCR beta cDNA libraries contained unique molecular identifiers. In TCRdb, the PCR reads were re-called with MiXCR into one record per CDR3 protein. The table shows 750,000 to 950,000 distinct CDR3 sequences, with approximately 53% occurring only once. No antigens are known for them. Sequencing input: blood. The receptors here all came from a girl aged 10-17 years with multiple sclerosis.

This rearrangement joins TRBV7-9 to TRBJ2-4, with D hard to call. The CDR3 length is 11 residues. Trimming removed 1 base at V and 13 bases at J, with 8 bases between. Germline values: CDR1 SEHNR, CDR2 FQNEAQ (reference sequence). The CDR3 here is CASSLGASQYF. CDR3 nucleotides: TGTGCCAGCAGCTTAGGTGCATCCCAGTACTTC.

V and J are TRBV15 and TRBJ2-3; D is uncertain. The CDR3 consists of 18 residues. V was shortened by 0 bases and J by 1 base, with 17 bases between the two germline ends. Germline-derived CDR1 and CDR2 are LNHNV and YYDKDF (reference sequence). CDR3 DNA: TGTGCCACCAGCAGAGATGGGCCCCATCGATGGGGCACAGATACGCAGTATTTT. It encodes CATSRDGPHRWGTDTQYF.

The chain links TRBV7-9 to TRBJ2-3; D perhaps matches TRBD1 (6 bases). Germline loops: CDR1 SEHNR, CDR2 FQNEAQ (reference sequence). The V and J ends lost 4 bases and 0 bases respectively, with 20 bases between them. This CDR3 has 18 residues. This CDR3 reads CASSSTQDRQKSTDTQYF. The CDR3 DNA reads TGTGCCAGCAGCTCGACCCAGGACAGACAAAAGAGCACAGATACGCAGTATTTT.

The chain uses TRBV4-1 and TRBJ2-6; TRBD2 matches 7 bases. The CDR3 spans 18 residues. Germline V gene sequence: CDR1 MGHRA, CDR2 YSYEKL. The ends lost 0 bases at V and 2 bases at J; junction bases unmatched: 7. The CDR3 reads CASSQDVAGYTGANVLTF. DNA of the CDR3: TGCGCCAGCAGCCAAGATGTAGCGGGTTATACTGGGGCCAACGTCCTGACTTTC.